This TCR beta chain stems from a study of T cell changes during pregnancy in multiple sclerosis. The CDR3 extends over 16 amino acids. From germline, CDR1 is SGHNT and CDR2 YYREEE (reference sequence). V shed 4 bases and J 3 bases; nucleotides not matched to a gene: 4. In its sample, this clone was seen once. This table comes from immunoSEQ multiplex PCR, and its TCRdb copy is limited to in-frame clones, with some not included. The repertoire holds tens of thousands of clones, 85% to 95% seen once, with approximately 2.8% in the top ten. The sequences come from peripheral blood, collected in the third trimester of pregnancy. The V call is TRBV5-4, the J call TRBJ2-7, with TRBD2 matching 16 bases. The sequence was collected from a female donor in good health, enrolled as a control in a pregnancy study. The CDR3 is CASSGTSGRANYEQYF. The CDR3 coding sequence is TGTGCCAGCAGCGGGACTAGCGGGAGGGCCAACTACGAGCAGTACTTC.